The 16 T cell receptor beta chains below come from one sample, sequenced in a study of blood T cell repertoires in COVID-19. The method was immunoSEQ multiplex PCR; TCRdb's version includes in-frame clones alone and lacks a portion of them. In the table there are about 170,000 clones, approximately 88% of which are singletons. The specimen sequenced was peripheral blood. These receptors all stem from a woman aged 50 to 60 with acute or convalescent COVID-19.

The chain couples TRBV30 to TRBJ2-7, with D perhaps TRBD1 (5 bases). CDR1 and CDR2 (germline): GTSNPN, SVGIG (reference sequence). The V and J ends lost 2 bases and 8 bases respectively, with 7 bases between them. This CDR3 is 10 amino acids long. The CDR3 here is CAWSRGQQYF. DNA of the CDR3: TGTGCCTGGAGTAGGGGTCAGCAGTACTTC. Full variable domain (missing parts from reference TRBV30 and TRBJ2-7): SQTIHQWPATLVQPVGSPLSLECTVEGTSNPNLYWYRQAAGRGLQLLFYSVGIGQISSEVPQNLSASRPQDRQFILSSKKLLLSDSGFYLCAWSRGQQYFGPGTRLTVT.

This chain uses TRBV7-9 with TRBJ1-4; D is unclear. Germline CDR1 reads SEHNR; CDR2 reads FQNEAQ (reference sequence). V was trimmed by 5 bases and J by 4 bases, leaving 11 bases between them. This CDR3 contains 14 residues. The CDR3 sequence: CASSLYGLNEKLFF. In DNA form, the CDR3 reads TGTGCCAGCAGCCTGTACGGTCTTAATGAAAAACTGTTTTTT.

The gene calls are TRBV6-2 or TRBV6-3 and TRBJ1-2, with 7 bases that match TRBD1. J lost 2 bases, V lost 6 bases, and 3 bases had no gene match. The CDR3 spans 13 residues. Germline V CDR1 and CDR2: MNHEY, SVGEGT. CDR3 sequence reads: CASSTDRNYGYTF. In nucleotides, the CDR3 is TGTGCCAGCAGCACGGACAGGAACTATGGCTACACCTTC.

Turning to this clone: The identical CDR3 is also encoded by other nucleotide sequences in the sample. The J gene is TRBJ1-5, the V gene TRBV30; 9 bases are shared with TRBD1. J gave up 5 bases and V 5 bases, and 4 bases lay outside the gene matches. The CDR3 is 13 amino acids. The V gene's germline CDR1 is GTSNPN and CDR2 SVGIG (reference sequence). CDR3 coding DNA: TGTGCCTGGTCTACAGGGGGCGATCAGCCCCAGCATTTT. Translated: CAWSTGGDQPQHF.

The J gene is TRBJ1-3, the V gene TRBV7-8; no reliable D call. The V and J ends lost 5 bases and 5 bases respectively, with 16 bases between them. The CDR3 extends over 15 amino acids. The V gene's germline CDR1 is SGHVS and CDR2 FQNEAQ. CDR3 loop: CASSPPPAERNTIYF. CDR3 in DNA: TGTGCCAGCAGCCCACCCCCGGCGGAGAGAAACACCATATATTTT.

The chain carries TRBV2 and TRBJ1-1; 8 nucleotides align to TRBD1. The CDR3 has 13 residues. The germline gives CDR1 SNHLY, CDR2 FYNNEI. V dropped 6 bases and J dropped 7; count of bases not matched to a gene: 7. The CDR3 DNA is TGTGCCAGCAGGGAGACAGGGGTGAGTGAAGCTTTCTTT. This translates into CASRETGVSEAFF.

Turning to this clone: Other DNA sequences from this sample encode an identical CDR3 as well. This CDR3 reads CASSFSGGPADTQYF. As DNA, the CDR3 is TGTGCCAGCAGCTTTAGCGGGGGGCCCGCAGATACGCAGTATTTT. The V call is TRBV5-5, the J call TRBJ2-3, with 10 bases lining up with TRBD2. CDR1 is SGHKS, CDR2 YYEKEE, per germline (reference sequence). The V segment lost 2 bases and the J segment 4 bases; nucleotides outside the gene matches: 4. CDR3 length equals 15 residues. Supplemented by reference TRBV5-5 and TRBJ2-3, the full variable domain reads DAGVTQSPTHLIKTRGQQVTLRCSPISGHKSVSWYQQVLGQGPQFIFQYYEKEERGRGNFPDRFSARQFPNYSSELNVNALLLGDSALYLCASSFSGGPADTQYFGPGTRLTVL.

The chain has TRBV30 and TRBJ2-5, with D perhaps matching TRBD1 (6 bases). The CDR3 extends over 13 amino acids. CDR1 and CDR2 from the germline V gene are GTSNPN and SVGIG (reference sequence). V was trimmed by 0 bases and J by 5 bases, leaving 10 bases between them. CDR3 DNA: TGTGCCTGGAGTGTACAGGGTCACGAGACCCAGTACTTC. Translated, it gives CAWSVQGHETQYF.

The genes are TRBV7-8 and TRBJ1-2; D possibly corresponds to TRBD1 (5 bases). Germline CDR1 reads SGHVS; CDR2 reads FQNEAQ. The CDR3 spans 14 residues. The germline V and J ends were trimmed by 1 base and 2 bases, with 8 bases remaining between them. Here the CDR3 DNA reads TGTGCCAGCAGCTTAGGAGCAGGGAACTATGGCTACACCTTC. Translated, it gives CASSLGAGNYGYTF.

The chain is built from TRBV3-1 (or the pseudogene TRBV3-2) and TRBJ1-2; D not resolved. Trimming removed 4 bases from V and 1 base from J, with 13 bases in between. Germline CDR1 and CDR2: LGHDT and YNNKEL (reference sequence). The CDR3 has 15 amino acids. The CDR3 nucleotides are TGTGCCAGCAGCCCCGTTGTGGTACTTAACTATGGCTACACCTTC. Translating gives CASSPVVVLNYGYTF.

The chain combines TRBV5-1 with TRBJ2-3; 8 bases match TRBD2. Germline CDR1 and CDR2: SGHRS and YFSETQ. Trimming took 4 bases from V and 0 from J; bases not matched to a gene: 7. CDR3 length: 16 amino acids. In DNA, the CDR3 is TGCGCCAGCAGCCGGACTAGCCGATCTAGCACAGATACGCAGTATTTT. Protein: CASSRTSRSSTDTQYF.

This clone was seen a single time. CDR3 nucleotide sequence: TGTGCCAGCAGTGAATTTGCGGGGAATGGCTACACCTTC. It encodes CASSEFAGNGYTF. V is TRBV25-1 and J is TRBJ1-2; the D is unclear. Germline CDR1 is MGHDK and CDR2 is SYGVNS. The CDR3 spans 13 residues. V was pared by 1 base and J by 6 bases, with 9 bases between.

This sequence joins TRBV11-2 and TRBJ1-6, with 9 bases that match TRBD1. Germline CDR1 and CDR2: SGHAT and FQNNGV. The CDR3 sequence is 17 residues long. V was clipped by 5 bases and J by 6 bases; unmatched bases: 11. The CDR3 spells CASSLLQGARGNSPLHF. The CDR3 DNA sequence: TGTGCCAGCAGCCTACTACAGGGGGCGCGAGGTAATTCACCCCTCCACTTT.

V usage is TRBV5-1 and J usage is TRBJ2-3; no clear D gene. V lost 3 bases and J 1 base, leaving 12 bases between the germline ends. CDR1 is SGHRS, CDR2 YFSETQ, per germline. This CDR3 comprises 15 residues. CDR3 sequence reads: CASSYLSEGTDTQYF. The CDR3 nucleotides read TGCGCCAGCAGCTATCTTTCCGAGGGCACAGATACGCAGTATTTT. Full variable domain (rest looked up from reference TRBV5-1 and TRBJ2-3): KAGVTQTPRYLIKTRGQQVTLSCSPISGHRSVSWYQQTPGQGLQFLFEYFSETQRNKGNFPGRFSGRQFSNSRSEMNVSTLELGDSALYLCASSYLSEGTDTQYFGPGTRLTVL.

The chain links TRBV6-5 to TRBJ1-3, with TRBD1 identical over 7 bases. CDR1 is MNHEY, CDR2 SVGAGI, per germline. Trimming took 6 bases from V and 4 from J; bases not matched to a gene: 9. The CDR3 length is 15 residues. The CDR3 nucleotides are TGTGCCAGCAGCAACGACAGGGTGACCGGAAACACCATATATTTT. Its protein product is CASSNDRVTGNTIYF.

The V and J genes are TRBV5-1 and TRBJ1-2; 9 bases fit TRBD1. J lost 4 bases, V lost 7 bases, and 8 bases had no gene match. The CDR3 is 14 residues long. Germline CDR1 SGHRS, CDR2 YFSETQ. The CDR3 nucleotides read TGCGCCAGCGGGCCGGGACAGGGAACCTATGGCTACACCTTC. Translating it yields CASGPGQGTYGYTF.